This TCR beta chain is drawn from a study of cytomegalovirus exposure and HLA in healthy donors. Sequencing was performed with immunoSEQ multiplex PCR; in TCRdb, only in-frame clones are kept and a portion is missing. Among approximately 170,000 clones listed, over 80% were seen once. The receptor comes from a man younger than 40 in good health and CMV-seropositive. What was sequenced was PBMCs.

CDR3 region: CASRNSGSYNSPLHF. The DNA of the CDR3 is TGTGCCAGCAGGAACTCAGGCTCCTATAATTCACCCCTCCACTTT. The chain is built from TRBV2 and TRBJ1-6; no definite D call. Trimming took 6 bases from V and 0 from J, leaving 9 bases between them. CDR3 length equals 15 residues. Germline CDR1 is SNHLY and CDR2 is FYNNEI. The full variable domain, rest sourced from reference TRBV2 and TRBJ1-6, is EPEVTQTPSHQVTQMGQEVILRCVPISNHLYFYWYRQILGQKVEFLVSFYNNEISEKSEIFDDQFSVERPDGSNFTLKIRSTKLEDSAMYFCASRNSGSYNSPLHFGNGTRLTVT.